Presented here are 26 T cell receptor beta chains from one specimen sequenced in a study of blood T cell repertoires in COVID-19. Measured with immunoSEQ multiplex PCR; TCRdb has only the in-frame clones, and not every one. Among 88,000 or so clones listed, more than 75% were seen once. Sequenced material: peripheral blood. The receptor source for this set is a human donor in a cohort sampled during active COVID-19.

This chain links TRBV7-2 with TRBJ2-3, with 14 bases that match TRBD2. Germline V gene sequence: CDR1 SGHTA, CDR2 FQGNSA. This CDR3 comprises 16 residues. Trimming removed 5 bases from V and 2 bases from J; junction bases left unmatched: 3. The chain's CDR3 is CASSRLAGGLTDTQYF. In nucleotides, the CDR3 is TGTGCCAGCAGCAGACTAGCGGGGGGGCTCACAGATACGCAGTATTTT.

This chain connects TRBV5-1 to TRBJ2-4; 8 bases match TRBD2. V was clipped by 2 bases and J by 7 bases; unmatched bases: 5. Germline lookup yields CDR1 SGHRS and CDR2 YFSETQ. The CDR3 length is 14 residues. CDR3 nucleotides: TGCGCCAGCAGCTTATCGCCGGGAGGGAACATTCAGTACTTC. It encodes CASSLSPGGNIQYF.

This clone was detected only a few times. The DNA for the CDR3 is TGCGCCAGCAGCTTGATGGCGGGAGGGGCCTCTGACGAGCAGTACTTC. It yields the protein CASSLMAGGASDEQYF. The genes are TRBV5-1 and TRBJ2-7, with TRBD2 identical over 9 bases. The CDR3 consists of 16 residues. The germline gives CDR1 SGHRS, CDR2 YFSETQ. The V segment lost 1 base and the J segment 5 bases; nucleotides outside the gene matches: 10.

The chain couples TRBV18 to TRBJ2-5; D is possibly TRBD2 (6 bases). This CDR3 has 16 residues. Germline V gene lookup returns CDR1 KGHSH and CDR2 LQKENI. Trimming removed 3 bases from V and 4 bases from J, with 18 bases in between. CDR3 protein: CASSPLTSGDGETQYF. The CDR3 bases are TGTGCCAGCTCACCCCTGACTAGTGGAGATGGAGAGACCCAGTACTTC.

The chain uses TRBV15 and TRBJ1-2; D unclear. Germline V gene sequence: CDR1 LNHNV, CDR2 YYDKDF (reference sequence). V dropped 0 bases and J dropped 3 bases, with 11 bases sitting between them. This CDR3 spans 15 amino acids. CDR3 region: CATSRDPPSYYGYTF. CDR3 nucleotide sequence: TGTGCCACCAGCAGAGATCCGCCTAGCTACTATGGCTACACCTTC. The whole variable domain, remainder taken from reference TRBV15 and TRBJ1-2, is DAMVIQNPRYQVTQFGKPVTLSCSQTLNHNVMYWYQQKSSQAPKLLFHYYDKDFNNEADTPDNFQSRRPNTSFCFLDIRSPGLGDTAMYLCATSRDPPSYYGYTFGSGTRLTVV.

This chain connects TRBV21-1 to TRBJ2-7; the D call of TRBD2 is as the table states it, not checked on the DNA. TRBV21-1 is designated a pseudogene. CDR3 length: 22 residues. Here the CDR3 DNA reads TGTGCCAGCAGCAAAGAACAGGGGGTGGGGACTAGCGGGAGTCCGGGGTCCTACGAGCAGTACTTC. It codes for CASSKEQGVGTSGSPGSYEQYF.

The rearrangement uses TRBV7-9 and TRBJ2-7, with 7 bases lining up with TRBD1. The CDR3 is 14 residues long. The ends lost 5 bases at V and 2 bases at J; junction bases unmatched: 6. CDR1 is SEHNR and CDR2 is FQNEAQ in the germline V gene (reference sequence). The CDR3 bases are TGTGCCAGCAGCGAAACCGGGACAGCCTACGAGCAGTACTTC. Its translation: CASSETGTAYEQYF.

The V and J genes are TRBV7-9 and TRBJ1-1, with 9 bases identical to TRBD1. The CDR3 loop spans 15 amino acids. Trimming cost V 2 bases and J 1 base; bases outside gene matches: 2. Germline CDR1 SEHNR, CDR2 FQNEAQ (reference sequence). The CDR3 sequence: CASSLMGQGNTEAFF. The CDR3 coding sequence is TGTGCCAGCAGCTTAATGGGACAGGGGAACACTGAAGCTTTCTTT.

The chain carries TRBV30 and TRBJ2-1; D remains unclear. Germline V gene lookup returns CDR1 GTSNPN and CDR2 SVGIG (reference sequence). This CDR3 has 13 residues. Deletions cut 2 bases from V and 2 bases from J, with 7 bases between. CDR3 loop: CAWSSQTYNEQFF. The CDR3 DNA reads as TGTGCCTGGAGTAGCCAAACCTACAATGAGCAGTTCTTC.

The CDR3 is CASSYSVTTSGYTF. The DNA of the CDR3 is TGTGCCAGCAGTTACTCTGTCACCACCAGTGGCTACACCTTC. V is TRBV6-5 and J is TRBJ1-2; the D is unclear. With 0 bases removed from V and 7 bases from J, the gap between germline ends came to 12 bases. Germline assignment: CDR1 MNHEY and CDR2 SVGAGI. The CDR3 sequence is 14 residues long.

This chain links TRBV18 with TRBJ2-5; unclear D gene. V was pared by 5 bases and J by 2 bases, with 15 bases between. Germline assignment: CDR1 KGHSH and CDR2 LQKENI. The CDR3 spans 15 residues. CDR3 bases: TGTGCCAGCTCATCCCCCTATTCGGAGCAAGAGACCCAGTACTTC. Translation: CASSSPYSEQETQYF.

The CDR3, as DNA: TGTGCCAGCAGCCGGGACTTCAGCTCCTACGAGCAGTACTTC. Translated, it gives CASSRDFSSYEQYF. The chain is built from TRBV3-1 (or the pseudogene TRBV3-2) and TRBJ2-7; tentatively, D is TRBD2 (6 bases). The CDR3 is made up of 14 amino acids. Trimming took 4 bases from V and 0 from J, leaving 10 bases between them. Germline assignment: CDR1 LGHDT and CDR2 YNNKEL (reference sequence).

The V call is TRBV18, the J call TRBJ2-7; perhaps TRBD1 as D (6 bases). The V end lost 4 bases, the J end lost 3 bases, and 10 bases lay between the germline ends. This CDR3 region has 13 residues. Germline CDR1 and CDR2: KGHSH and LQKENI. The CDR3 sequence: CASSRTTGYEQYF. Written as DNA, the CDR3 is TGTGCCAGCTCACGGACGACAGGCTACGAGCAGTACTTC.

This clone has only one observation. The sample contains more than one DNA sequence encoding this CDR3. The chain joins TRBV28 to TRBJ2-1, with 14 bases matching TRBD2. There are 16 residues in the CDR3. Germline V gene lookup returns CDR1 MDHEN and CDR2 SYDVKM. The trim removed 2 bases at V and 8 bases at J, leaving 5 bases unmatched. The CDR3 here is CASSLTGTSGSYEQFF. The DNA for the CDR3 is TGTGCCAGCAGTTTAACCGGGACTAGCGGGAGTTATGAGCAGTTCTTC.

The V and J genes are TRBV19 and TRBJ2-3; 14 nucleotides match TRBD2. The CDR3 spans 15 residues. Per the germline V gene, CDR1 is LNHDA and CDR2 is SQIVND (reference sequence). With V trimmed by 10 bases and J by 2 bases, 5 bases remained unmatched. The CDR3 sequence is CATTSGRAYTDTQYF. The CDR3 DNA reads TGTGCCACGACTAGCGGGAGGGCCTACACAGATACGCAGTATTTT.

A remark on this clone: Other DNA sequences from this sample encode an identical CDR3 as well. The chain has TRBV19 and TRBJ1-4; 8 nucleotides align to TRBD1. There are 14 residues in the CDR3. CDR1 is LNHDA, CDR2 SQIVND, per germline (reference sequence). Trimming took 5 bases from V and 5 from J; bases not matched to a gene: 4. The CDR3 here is CASSLRQGNEKLFF. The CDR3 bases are TGTGCCAGTAGTCTTCGACAGGGGAATGAAAAACTGTTTTTT.

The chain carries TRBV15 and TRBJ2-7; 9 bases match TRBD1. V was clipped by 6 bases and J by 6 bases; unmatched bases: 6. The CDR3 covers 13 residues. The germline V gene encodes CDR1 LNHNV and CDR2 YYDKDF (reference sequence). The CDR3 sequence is CATRQGARSEQYF. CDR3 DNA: TGTGCCACCAGACAGGGGGCGCGAAGCGAGCAGTACTTC.

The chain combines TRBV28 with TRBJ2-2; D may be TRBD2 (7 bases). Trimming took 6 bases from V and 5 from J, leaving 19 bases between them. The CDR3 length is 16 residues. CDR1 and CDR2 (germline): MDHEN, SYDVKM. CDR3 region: CASRPSYGGRTGELFF. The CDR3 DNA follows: TGTGCCAGCAGACCTTCCTACGGGGGGCGAACCGGGGAGCTGTTTTTT. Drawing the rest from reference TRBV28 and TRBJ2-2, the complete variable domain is DVKVTQSSRYLVKRTGEKVFLECVQDMDHENMFWYRQDPGLGLRLIYFSYDVKMKEKGDIPEGYSVSREKKERFSLILESASTNQTSMYLCASRPSYGGRTGELFFGEGSRLTVL.

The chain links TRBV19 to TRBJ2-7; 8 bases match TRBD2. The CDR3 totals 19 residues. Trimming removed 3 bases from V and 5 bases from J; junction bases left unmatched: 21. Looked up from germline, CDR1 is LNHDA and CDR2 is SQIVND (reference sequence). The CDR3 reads CASSIAGGSVLGSGHEQYF. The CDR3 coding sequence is TGTGCCAGTAGTATCGCGGGGGGATCCGTACTTGGGAGTGGCCACGAGCAGTACTTC.

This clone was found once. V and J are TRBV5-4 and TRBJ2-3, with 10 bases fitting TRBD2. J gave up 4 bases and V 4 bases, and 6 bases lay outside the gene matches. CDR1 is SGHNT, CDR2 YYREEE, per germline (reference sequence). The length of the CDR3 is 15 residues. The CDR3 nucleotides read TGTGCCAGCAGCCCGGGGCTAGCGGGAGCAGATACGCAGTATTTT. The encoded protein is CASSPGLAGADTQYF. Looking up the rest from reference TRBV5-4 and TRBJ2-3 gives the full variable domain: ETGVTQSPTHLIKTRGQQVTLRCSSQSGHNTVSWYQQALGQGPQFIFQYYREEENGRGNFPPRFSGLQFPNYSSELNVNALELDDSALYLCASSPGLAGADTQYFGPGTRLTVL.

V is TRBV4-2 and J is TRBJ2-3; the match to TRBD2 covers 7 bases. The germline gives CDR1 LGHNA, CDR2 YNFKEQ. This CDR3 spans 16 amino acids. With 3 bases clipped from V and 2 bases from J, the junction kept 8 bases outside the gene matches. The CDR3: CASSHQWEGTTDTQYF. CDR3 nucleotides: TGTGCCAGCAGCCACCAATGGGAGGGAACCACAGATACGCAGTATTTT.

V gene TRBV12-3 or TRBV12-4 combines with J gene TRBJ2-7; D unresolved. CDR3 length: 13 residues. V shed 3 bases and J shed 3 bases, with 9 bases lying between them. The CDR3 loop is CASSFLNSYEQYF. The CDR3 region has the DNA TGTGCCAGCAGTTTTCTTAATAGCTACGAGCAGTACTTC.

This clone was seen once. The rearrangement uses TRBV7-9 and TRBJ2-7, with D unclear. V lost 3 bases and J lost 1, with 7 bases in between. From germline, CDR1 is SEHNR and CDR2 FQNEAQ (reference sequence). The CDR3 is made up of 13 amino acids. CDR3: CASSFGQSYEQYF. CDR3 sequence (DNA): TGTGCCAGCAGCTTTGGGCAGTCCTACGAGCAGTACTTC. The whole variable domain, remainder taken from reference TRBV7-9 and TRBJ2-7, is DTGVSQNPRHKITKRGQNVTFRCDPISEHNRLYWYRQTLGQGPEFLTYFQNEAQLEKSRLLSDRFSAERPKGSFSTLEIQRTEQGDSAMYLCASSFGQSYEQYFGPGTRLTVT.

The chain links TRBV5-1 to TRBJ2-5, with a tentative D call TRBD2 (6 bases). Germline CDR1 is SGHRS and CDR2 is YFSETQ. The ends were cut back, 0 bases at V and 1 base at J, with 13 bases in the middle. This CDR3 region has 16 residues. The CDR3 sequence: CASSLVVADIQETQYF. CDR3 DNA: TGCGCCAGCAGCTTGGTGGTAGCGGACATCCAAGAGACCCAGTACTTC.

The CDR3 reads CASSLSLRGNTEAFF. In DNA form, the CDR3 reads TGTGCCAGCAGCTTATCTCTTCGGGGGAACACTGAAGCTTTCTTT. The J gene is TRBJ1-1, the V gene TRBV7-2; D ambiguous. Germline values: CDR1 SGHTA, CDR2 FQGNSA. Trimming stripped 2 bases from V and 1 base from J, with 11 bases between. The CDR3 has 15 residues.

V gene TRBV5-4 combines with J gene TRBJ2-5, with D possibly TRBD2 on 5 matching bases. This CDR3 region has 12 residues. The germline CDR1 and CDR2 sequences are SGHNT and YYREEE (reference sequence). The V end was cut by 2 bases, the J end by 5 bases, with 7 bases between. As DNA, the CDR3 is TGTGCCAGCAGCTTACGGGGTGAGACCCAGTACTTC. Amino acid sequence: CASSLRGETQYF.